This T cell receptor beta chain originates from a study of T cells in Graves' hyperthyroidism and ophthalmopathy. The overall study: Initial diagnosis, before any treatment, was when peripheral blood was collected.

Individuals with ophthalmopathy presented a Clinical Activity Score of at least 3, a NOSPECS grade of at least 4 and a duration under 3 months. The CDR3 is made up of 13 amino acids. V gave up 4 bases and J gave up 2 bases, with 9 bases separating them. This clonotype has a single count. Regions amplified from RNA transcripts were the TCR beta CDR3 regions. The TCR CDR3 first-round RT-PCR relied on the HTBI primer set. TCRdb re-derived calls from the multiplex PCR reads in MiXCR, one entry per CDR3 protein. The sample holds hundreds of thousands of distinct CDR3 sequences, roughly 20% seen once. The rearrangement links TRBV12-3 or TRBV12-4 to TRBJ2-7; the D gene is possibly TRBD1 (6 bases). The sequenced material came from blood. The sequence came from a young man with Graves' ophthalmopathy. The CDR3 nucleotides read TGTGCCAGCAGTTGGGACACTGCCTACGAGCAGTACTTC. Amino acid sequence: CASSWDTAYEQYF.